A single sample is the source of the 31 T cell receptor beta chains below, sequenced in a study of lymphopenia after photon versus proton radiotherapy. TCRdb's copy holds only in-frame clones and misses some; the assay was immunoSEQ multiplex PCR. The sample has around 20,000 clones, roughly 91% seen once; the top ten hold around 9%. The sample was peripheral blood, taken from a patient treated with proton-based radiotherapy. The receptors come from a woman in her sixties or seventies with pancreatic cancer. Some clones in this sample may be carry-over from other donors' samples.

The V call is TRBV19, the J call TRBJ2-3, with 9 bases identical to TRBD1. CDR1 and CDR2 (germline): LNHDA, SQIVND (reference sequence). The junction had 7 bases not matched to a gene; V was cut back by 3 bases and J by 3 bases. This CDR3 has 16 amino acids. CDR3 DNA sequence: TGTGCCAGTAGTATCCTCCCGGGACAGGGAACAGATACGCAGTATTTT. This sequence encodes CASSILPGQGTDTQYF. The full variable domain, completed using reference TRBV19 and TRBJ2-3, is DGGITQSPKYLFRKEGQNVTLSCEQNLNHDAMYWYRQDPGQGLRLIYYSQIVNDFQKGDIAEGYSVSREKKESFPLTVTSAQKNPTAFYLCASSILPGQGTDTQYFGPGTRLTVL.

The chain couples TRBV4-2 to TRBJ2-7; 8 positions agree with TRBD1. The CDR3 consists of 13 residues. In germline, CDR1 is LGHNA, CDR2 YNFKEQ. The junction had 7 bases not matched to a gene; V was cut back by 7 bases and J by 5 bases. CDR3 loop: CASTRGQGDEQYF. In DNA, the CDR3 is TGTGCCAGCACCCGCGGACAGGGCGACGAGCAGTACTTC.

This chain connects TRBV14 to TRBJ2-7; D call uncertain. This CDR3 spans 13 amino acids. Germline V lookup: CDR1 SGHDN, CDR2 FVKESK. Trimming cost V 3 bases and J 6 bases, with 12 bases left between them. The CDR3 sequence: CASSHQNLGEQYF. Here the CDR3 DNA reads TGTGCCAGCAGCCATCAAAACTTGGGCGAGCAGTACTTC.

The chain employs TRBV19 and TRBJ2-1; possibly TRBD1 or TRBD2 for D (5 bases each). The ends were cut back, 5 bases at V and 5 bases at J, with 13 bases in the middle. CDR1 and CDR2 from the germline V gene are LNHDA and SQIVND (reference sequence). CDR3 size: 14 residues. The CDR3 loop is CASSPGPFDNEQFF. DNA for the CDR3: TGTGCCAGTAGTCCGGGACCGTTTGACAATGAGCAGTTCTTC.

The J gene is TRBJ2-1, the V gene TRBV27; 9 bases agree with TRBD1. The junction had 15 bases not matched to a gene; V was cut back by 0 bases and J by 0 bases. Germline assignment: CDR1 MNHEY and CDR2 SMNVEV (reference sequence). This CDR3 has 21 residues. Here the CDR3 DNA reads TGTGCCAGCAGTTTATCGTTACCGGGACAGGGTTCACCCAGCTCCTACAATGAGCAGTTCTTC. As protein: CASSLSLPGQGSPSSYNEQFF.

This chain uses TRBV6-4 with TRBJ2-2; D is perhaps TRBD1 (5 bases). The germline V gene encodes CDR1 MRHNA and CDR2 SNTAGT. Trimming removed 6 bases at V and 2 bases at J, with 13 bases between. CDR3 size: 15 residues. The CDR3 spells CASSRDRGNTGELFF. The CDR3 coding sequence is TGTGCCAGCAGCAGAGACAGAGGAAACACCGGGGAGCTGTTTTTT.

This clone was recorded a few times. The chain joins TRBV10-2 to TRBJ2-1; TRBD2 might be the D (5 bases). This CDR3 has 12 amino acids. The ends were cut back, 3 bases at V and 10 bases at J, with 10 bases in the middle. Germline values: CDR1 WSHSY, CDR2 SAAADI. CDR3 nucleotides: TGCGCCAGCAGTGATCGGGGAAAAGAGCAGTTCTTC. This encodes CASSDRGKEQFF.

The chain uses TRBV6-5 and TRBJ1-2; 7 bases are shared with TRBD1. The CDR3 consists of 15 residues. Germline V gives CDR1 MNHEY, CDR2 SVGAGI. After removal of 6 bases from V and 8 bases from J, the junction contained 15 bases not matched to a gene. CDR3 sequence: CASRSLEGQLGGYTF. The CDR3 bases are TGTGCCAGCAGGTCGCTAGAGGGACAGCTCGGAGGCTACACCTTC.

The rearrangement joins TRBV6-6 to TRBJ2-7; 10 bases match TRBD2. With V trimmed by 10 bases and J by 5 bases, 11 bases remained unmatched. The germline gives CDR1 MNHNY, CDR2 SVGAGI (reference sequence). CDR3 length: 14 amino acids. Written as DNA, the CDR3 is TGTGCCACCAAAGCGGGAGGGCCTCTCCACGAGCAGTACTTC. Translation: CATKAGGPLHEQYF.

The chain links TRBV27 to TRBJ2-7; 9 positions match TRBD1. The CDR3 is made up of 14 amino acids. Germline V gene lookup returns CDR1 MNHEY and CDR2 SMNVEV (reference sequence). Unmatched junction bases numbered 5, after V lost 2 bases and J lost 6 bases. The CDR3 region has the DNA TGTGCCAGCAGTTTAGGGACAGGGATCGGCGAGCAGTACTTC. Protein: CASSLGTGIGEQYF.

The V gene is TRBV28, the J gene TRBJ2-7, with 10 bases aligning to TRBD2. This CDR3 has 16 amino acids. With V trimmed by 4 bases and J by 2 bases, 8 bases remained unmatched. Germline V lookup: CDR1 MDHEN, CDR2 SYDVKM. CDR3 region: CASSSLASGGPYEQYF. CDR3 in DNA: TGTGCCAGCAGTTCCTTGGCTAGCGGGGGCCCCTACGAGCAGTACTTC.

The V gene is TRBV7-8, the J gene TRBJ2-6, with TRBD1 matching over 7 bases. The CDR3 sequence is 18 residues long. Germline V gene data show CDR1 as SGHVS and CDR2 as FQNEAQ. V shed 5 bases and J 0 bases; nucleotides not matched to a gene: 10. The CDR3 sequence is CASSARQGLTSGANVLTF. The CDR3 coding sequence is TGTGCCAGCAGCGCCAGACAGGGTTTAACCTCTGGGGCCAACGTCCTGACTTTC.

The chain joins TRBV2 to TRBJ1-5; no definite D call. The CDR3 has 16 amino acids. Germline V gene data show CDR1 as SNHLY and CDR2 as FYNNEI. V was pared by 4 bases and J by 2 bases, with 15 bases between. The DNA for the CDR3 is TGTGCCAGCAGTGGAGCGTACCCTCGGGGCAATCAGCCCCAGCATTTT. Translation gives CASSGAYPRGNQPQHF.

This chain links TRBV28 with TRBJ1-4; D is ambiguous. CDR1 is MDHEN and CDR2 is SYDVKM in the germline V gene. CDR3 size: 15 residues. Trimming pared 3 bases from V and 2 bases from J, leaving 10 bases between. The CDR3 protein is CASSLAGSTNEKLFF. The CDR3 DNA sequence: TGTGCCAGCAGTTTGGCAGGATCGACTAATGAAAAACTGTTTTTT.

The chain couples TRBV15 to TRBJ2-1; a possible D gene is TRBD1 (6 bases). This CDR3 is built from 18 residues. CDR1 and CDR2 (germline): LNHNV, YYDKDF (reference sequence). Trimming removed 0 bases from V and 4 bases from J, with 19 bases in between. This CDR3 is CATSRDWSRDTKYNEQFF. CDR3 DNA: TGTGCCACCAGCAGAGATTGGTCCCGGGACACAAAATACAATGAGCAGTTCTTC.

This rearrangement joins TRBV6-5 to TRBJ1-1; D might be TRBD1 (5 bases). The CDR3 is made up of 15 amino acids. The V and J ends lost 0 bases and 4 bases respectively, with 12 bases between them. CDR1 is MNHEY and CDR2 is SVGAGI in the germline V gene. DNA of the CDR3: TGTGCCAGCAGTTACTCGAGTAAGAGGGGCACTGAAGCTTTCTTT. This translates into CASSYSSKRGTEAFF.

This chain links TRBV11-3 with TRBJ1-1; D remains ambiguous. The V end was cut by 7 bases, the J end by 0 bases, with 12 bases between. The germline V gene has CDR1 SGHNT and CDR2 YENEEA. The CDR3 loop spans 14 amino acids. In DNA form, the CDR3 reads TGTGCCAGCACCCCCAGAAAGATGAACACTGAAGCTTTCTTT. As protein: CASTPRKMNTEAFF.

The chain joins TRBV28 to TRBJ2-1; TRBD2 agrees at 12 bases. Germline V gene sequence: CDR1 MDHEN, CDR2 SYDVKM. The ends lost 6 bases at V and 4 bases at J; junction bases unmatched: 10. The CDR3 length is 17 residues. In DNA form, the CDR3 reads TGTGCCAGCAGAGTGGGACTAGCGGGCCAGTGGTACAATGAGCAGTTCTTC. It translates to CASRVGLAGQWYNEQFF. The full variable domain, rest sourced from reference TRBV28 and TRBJ2-1, is DVKVTQSSRYLVKRTGEKVFLECVQDMDHENMFWYRQDPGLGLRLIYFSYDVKMKEKGDIPEGYSVSREKKERFSLILESASTNQTSMYLCASRVGLAGQWYNEQFFGPGTRLTVL.

The gene calls are TRBV6-1 and TRBJ1-1; a weak D match, TRBD1 (5 bases). Trimming removed 8 bases at V and 2 bases at J, with 15 bases between. The V gene's germline CDR1 is MNHNS and CDR2 SASEGT. There are 14 residues in the CDR3. CDR3 sequence: CASRQTGTNTEAFF. Here the CDR3 DNA reads TGTGCCAGCCGTCAGACGGGGACCAACACTGAAGCTTTCTTT.

In its sample, this clone was seen once. The chain has TRBV6-1 and TRBJ2-1, with a possible D match to TRBD1 (6 bases). Per the germline V gene, CDR1 is MNHNS and CDR2 is SASEGT. The germline V and J ends were trimmed by 7 bases and 6 bases, with 19 bases remaining between them. The CDR3 has 15 amino acids. DNA for the CDR3: TGTGCCAGCATCAAACGGGACACCAGTCTCAATGAGCAGTTCTTC. This codes for CASIKRDTSLNEQFF.

The chain joins TRBV5-6 to TRBJ1-4, with 7 bases matching TRBD1. V was pared by 4 bases and J by 7 bases, with 13 bases of the junction left unmatched. This CDR3 comprises 16 residues. Germline-derived CDR1 and CDR2 are SGHDT and YYEEEE. The CDR3 protein is CASSPTTGLKSEKLFF. In DNA form, the CDR3 reads TGTGCCAGCAGCCCCACGACAGGGTTGAAAAGTGAAAAACTGTTTTTT.

The chain links TRBV6-6 to TRBJ1-1; D is ambiguous. CDR1 MNHNY and CDR2 SVGAGI come from the germline V gene (reference sequence). The CDR3 is made up of 11 amino acids. Trimming removed 5 bases at V and 6 bases at J, with 7 bases between. The CDR3 is CASSPVPEAFF. In DNA form, the CDR3 reads TGTGCCAGCAGTCCCGTCCCTGAAGCTTTCTTT.

V usage is TRBV10-1 and J usage is TRBJ1-5; 12 nucleotides line up with TRBD1. Germline loops: CDR1 WNHNN, CDR2 SYGVQD (reference sequence). The CDR3 has 17 amino acids. After removal of 6 bases from V and 4 bases from J, the junction contained 10 bases not matched to a gene. CDR3 nucleotides: TGCGCCAGCAGAGGGACAGGGGGCGTAGTTGGTAATCAGCCCCAGCATTTT. It codes for CASRGTGGVVGNQPQHF.

The gene calls are TRBV19 and TRBJ2-3, with 7 bases identical to TRBD2. CDR3 size: 15 residues. Trimming took 5 bases from V and 1 from J; bases not matched to a gene: 6. The germline CDR1 and CDR2 sequences are LNHDA and SQIVND (reference sequence). Written as DNA, the CDR3 is TGTGCCAGTAGTTCGGGGGGAGGAGGCACAGATACGCAGTATTTT. Its translation is CASSSGGGGTDTQYF.

The chain couples TRBV11-2 to TRBJ2-5; D possibly corresponds to TRBD1 (6 bases). The CDR3 runs 17 residues. V lost 0 bases, J lost 4 bases, and 18 bases lay in between. CDR1 is SGHAT, CDR2 FQNNGV, per germline. The CDR3 sequence is CASSLDFLQGPTETQYF. The CDR3 region has the DNA TGTGCCAGCAGCTTAGACTTCTTACAGGGACCGACAGAGACCCAGTACTTC.

The genes are TRBV11-2 and TRBJ2-5, with a weak D call TRBD1 (6 bases). The germline V gene encodes CDR1 SGHAT and CDR2 FQNNGV. This CDR3 contains 13 residues. Trimming pared 3 bases from V and 5 bases from J, leaving 10 bases between. The CDR3 region is CASSFTGKETQYF. CDR3 DNA: TGTGCCAGCAGCTTCACAGGGAAGGAGACCCAGTACTTC.

The chain employs TRBV9 and TRBJ2-3, with 12 positions matching TRBD2. The CDR3 is made up of 14 amino acids. Germline V gene sequence: CDR1 SGDLS, CDR2 YYNGEE. V gave up 6 bases and J gave up 4 bases; unmatched junction bases: 3. This CDR3 reads CASNLAGGPDTQYF. As DNA, the CDR3 is TGTGCCAGCAACCTAGCGGGAGGGCCAGATACGCAGTATTTT.

This clone was recorded a few times. V and J are TRBV11-1 and TRBJ1-3, with D unclear. The germline V gene has CDR1 SGHAT and CDR2 FQDESV (reference sequence). The V end lost 0 bases, the J end lost 0 bases, and 3 bases lay between the germline ends. The length of the CDR3 is 14 residues. CDR3 DNA sequence: TGTGCCAGCAGCTTAGCAGTCTCTGGAAACACCATATATTTT. Encoded protein: CASSLAVSGNTIYF.

The J gene is TRBJ1-1, the V gene TRBV30; a possible D gene is TRBD1 (6 bases). The CDR3 has 14 residues. The ends were cut back, 1 base at V and 0 bases at J, with 9 bases in the middle. Per germline, CDR1 GTSNPN and CDR2 SVGIG (reference sequence). The CDR3 is CAWSGGGMNTEAFF. The CDR3 DNA sequence: TGTGCCTGGAGTGGAGGGGGGATGAACACTGAAGCTTTCTTT.

This chain joins TRBV5-1 and TRBJ2-3; the match to TRBD1 covers 8 bases. The CDR3 is made up of 15 amino acids. V shed 4 bases and J 3 bases; nucleotides not matched to a gene: 7. Looked up from germline, CDR1 is SGHRS and CDR2 is YFSETQ. The CDR3 DNA reads TGCGCCAGCAGCCCGCGGACAGGGACGACAGATACGCAGTATTTT. This sequence encodes CASSPRTGTTDTQYF.

V is TRBV2 and J is TRBJ1-2; D is undetermined. The CDR3 has 13 amino acids. Trimming cost V 1 base and J 8 bases, with 11 bases left between them. The germline CDR1 and CDR2 sequences are SNHLY and FYNNEI. CDR3 in DNA: TGTGCCAGCAGTGAAGGGCCGGGCCGGGGCTACACCTTC. Its protein is CASSEGPGRGYTF.